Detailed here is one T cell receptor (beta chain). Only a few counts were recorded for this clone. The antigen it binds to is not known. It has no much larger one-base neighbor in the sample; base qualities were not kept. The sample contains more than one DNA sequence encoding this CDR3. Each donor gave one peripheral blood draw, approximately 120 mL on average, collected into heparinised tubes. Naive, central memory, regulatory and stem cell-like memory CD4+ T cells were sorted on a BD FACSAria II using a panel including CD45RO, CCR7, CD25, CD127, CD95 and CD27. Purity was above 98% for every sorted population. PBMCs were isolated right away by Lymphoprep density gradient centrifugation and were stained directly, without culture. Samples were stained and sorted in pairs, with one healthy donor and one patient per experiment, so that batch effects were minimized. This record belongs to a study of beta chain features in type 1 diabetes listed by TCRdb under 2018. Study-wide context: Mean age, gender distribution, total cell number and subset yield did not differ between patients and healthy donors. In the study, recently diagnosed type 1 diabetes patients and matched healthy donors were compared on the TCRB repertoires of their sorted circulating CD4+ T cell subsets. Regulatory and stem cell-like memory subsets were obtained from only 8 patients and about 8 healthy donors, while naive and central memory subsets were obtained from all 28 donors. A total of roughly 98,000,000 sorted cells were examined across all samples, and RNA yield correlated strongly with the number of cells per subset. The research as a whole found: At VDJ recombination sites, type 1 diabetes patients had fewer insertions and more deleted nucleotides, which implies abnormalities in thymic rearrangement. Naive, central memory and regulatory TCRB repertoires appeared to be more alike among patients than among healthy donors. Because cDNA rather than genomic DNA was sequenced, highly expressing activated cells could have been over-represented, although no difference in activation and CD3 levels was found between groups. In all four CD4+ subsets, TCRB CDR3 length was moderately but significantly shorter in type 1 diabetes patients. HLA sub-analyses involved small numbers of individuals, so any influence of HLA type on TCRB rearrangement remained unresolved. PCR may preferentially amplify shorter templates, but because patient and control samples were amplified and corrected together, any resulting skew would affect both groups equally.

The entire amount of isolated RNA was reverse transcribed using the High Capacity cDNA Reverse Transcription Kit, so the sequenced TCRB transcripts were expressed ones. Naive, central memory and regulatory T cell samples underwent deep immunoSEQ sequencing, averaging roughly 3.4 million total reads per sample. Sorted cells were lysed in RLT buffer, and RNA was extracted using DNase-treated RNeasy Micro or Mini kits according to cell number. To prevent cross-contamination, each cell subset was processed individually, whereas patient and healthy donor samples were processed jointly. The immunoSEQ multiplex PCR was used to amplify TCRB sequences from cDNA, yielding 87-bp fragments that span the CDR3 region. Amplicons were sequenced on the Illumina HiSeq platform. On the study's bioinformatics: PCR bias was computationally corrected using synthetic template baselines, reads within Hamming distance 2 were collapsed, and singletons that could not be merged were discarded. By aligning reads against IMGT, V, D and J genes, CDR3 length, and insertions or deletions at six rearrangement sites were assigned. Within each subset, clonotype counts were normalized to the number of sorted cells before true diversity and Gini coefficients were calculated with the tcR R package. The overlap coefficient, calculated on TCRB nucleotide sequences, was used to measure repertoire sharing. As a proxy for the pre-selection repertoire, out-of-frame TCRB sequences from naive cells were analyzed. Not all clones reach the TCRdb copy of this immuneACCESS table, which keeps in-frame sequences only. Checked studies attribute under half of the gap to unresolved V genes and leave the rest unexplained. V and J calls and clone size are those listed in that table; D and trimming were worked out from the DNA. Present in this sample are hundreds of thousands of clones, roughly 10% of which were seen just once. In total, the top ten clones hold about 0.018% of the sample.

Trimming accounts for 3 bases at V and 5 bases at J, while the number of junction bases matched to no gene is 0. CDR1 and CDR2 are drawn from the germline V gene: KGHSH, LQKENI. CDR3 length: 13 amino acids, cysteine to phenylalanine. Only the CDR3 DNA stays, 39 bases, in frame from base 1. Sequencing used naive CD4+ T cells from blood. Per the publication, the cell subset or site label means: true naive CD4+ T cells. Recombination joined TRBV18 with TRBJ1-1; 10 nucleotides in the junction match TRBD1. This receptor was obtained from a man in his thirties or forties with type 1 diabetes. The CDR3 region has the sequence CASSPGQGTEAFF. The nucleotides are TGTGCCAGCTCACCGGGACAGGGGACTGAAGCTTTCTTT.